This T cell receptor beta chain was recorded in a study of CD8 T cells in ankylosing spondylitis. Study-level results: It appeared that ankylosing spondylitis blood was characterized by a TCR beta motif of under ten highly homologous variants. Matched synovial fluid from ankylosing spondylitis patients was reported to be enriched for disease-linked clones. Some of the motif variants had earlier been found in reactive arthritis patients' fluid and blood.

The CDR3 runs to 14 residues. Trimming pared 0 bases from V and 7 bases from J, leaving 10 bases between. Germline CDR1 is DFQATT and CDR2 is SNEGSKA (reference sequence). Quantitative 5'-RACE with molecular barcodes was used to make the TCR beta libraries. TCRdb recomputed calls from the 5' RACE reads with MiXCR, one row per CDR3 protein. Among 200,000 to 250,000 distinct CDR3 sequences, approximately 11% were seen once, and the ten largest hold around 7%. This clonotype was counted at least ten times. Its target is not known. The receptor was isolated from a male donor with ankylosing spondylitis or in good health (not recorded which). Sequenced input: blood, either unsorted or a sorted T cell fraction (not recorded which). The genes are TRBV20-1 and TRBJ1-6, with D perhaps TRBD1 (5 bases). CDR3 sequence (DNA): TGCAGTGCTAGAGATAGCAGGGAGAATTCACCCCTCCACTTT. Its translation is CSARDSRENSPLHF.